Listed here are 29 T cell receptor beta chains from one sample, sequenced in a study of PD-1 blockade in classical Hodgkin lymphoma. Generated by immunoSEQ multiplex PCR, the TCRdb table keeps only in-frame clones and is missing some. This sample yields just over 60,000 clones, of which 88% are seen a single time; 9.5% to 15% belongs to the top ten. In every patient, relapse followed autologous stem cell transplantation, while exposure to brentuximab vedotin differed. Sequencing used peripheral blood mononuclear cells (PBMCs), obtained at baseline. The receptors shown here come from a human donor with classical Hodgkin lymphoma.

The chain recombines TRBV27 with TRBJ1-1, with D hard to call. Germline loops: CDR1 MNHEY, CDR2 SMNVEV (reference sequence). This CDR3 spans 13 amino acids. V shed 5 bases and J shed 7 bases, with 14 bases lying between them. CDR3: CASSQEIRGEAFF. In nucleotides, the CDR3 is TGTGCCAGCAGTCAGGAAATCCGAGGTGAAGCTTTCTTT.

The chain carries TRBV27 and TRBJ2-1, with D perhaps being TRBD1 or TRBD2 (5 bases each). This CDR3 comprises 16 residues. V lost 4 bases and J 3 bases, leaving 16 bases between the germline ends. Per the germline V gene, CDR1 is MNHEY and CDR2 is SMNVEV (reference sequence). The chain's CDR3 is CASSSPPGPNYNEQFF. In DNA, the CDR3 is TGTGCCAGCAGTTCCCCCCCGGGACCGAACTACAATGAGCAGTTCTTC.

The V and J genes are TRBV21-1 and TRBJ2-3; TRBD1 is the table's D call, not checked against the DNA. TRBV21-1 counts as a pseudogene. The CDR3 runs 18 residues. CDR3 nucleotide sequence: TGTGCCAGTCAGGGGGGACAGGGTGAACCCCCTAGCACAGATACGCAGTATTTT. Its protein is CASQGGQGEPPSTDTQYF.

V and J are TRBV27 and TRBJ2-3; unclear D gene. V was trimmed by 0 bases and J by 4 bases, leaving 11 bases between them. The CDR3 length is 15 residues. Germline CDR1 and CDR2: MNHEY and SMNVEV (reference sequence). CDR3 residues: CASSLSSPLSDTQYF. The CDR3 DNA reads as TGTGCCAGCAGTTTATCATCGCCCCTGTCAGATACGCAGTATTTT.

The rearrangement links TRBV6-5 to TRBJ2-2, with D possibly TRBD1 on 6 matching bases. The germline V gene has CDR1 MNHEY and CDR2 SVGAGI. Trimming removed 6 bases at V and 6 bases at J, with 11 bases between. CDR3 length equals 13 residues. DNA of the CDR3: TGTGCCAGCAGACTACAGGGCCCCGGGGAGCTGTTTTTT. This translates into CASRLQGPGELFF.

The chain recombines TRBV7-9 with TRBJ1-2; maybe TRBD1 (6 bases). Germline CDR1 SEHNR, CDR2 FQNEAQ (reference sequence). With 5 bases removed from V and 8 bases from J, the gap between germline ends came to 12 bases. CDR3 length: 12 residues. This chain's CDR3 is CASSDTGSGYTF. The CDR3 nucleotides read TGTGCCAGCAGCGATACAGGGAGCGGCTACACCTTC.

V is TRBV18 and J is TRBJ2-5; no definite D call. The end of the DNA fits TRBJ2-7 better, so the J call may be wrong. This CDR3 has 17 residues. CDR1 is KGHSH and CDR2 is LQKENI in the germline V gene. This CDR3 is CASSPTFGYQGSYEQYF. CDR3 sequence (DNA): TGTGCCAGCTCACCCACCTTCGGATACCAAGGATCCTACGAGCAGTACTTC.

The chain uses TRBV25-1 and TRBJ1-4; D is undetermined. CDR1 MGHDK and CDR2 SYGVNS come from the germline V gene. Trimming took off 1 base at V and 3 bases at J, with 3 bases between the two ends. The CDR3 loop spans 13 amino acids. The CDR3 coding sequence is TGTGCCAGCAGTGAATTGTCTAATGAAAAACTGTTTTTT. This encodes CASSELSNEKLFF.

This chain joins TRBV28 and TRBJ1-1; D remains ambiguous. V shed 2 bases and J shed 4 bases, with 5 bases lying between them. In germline, CDR1 is MDHEN, CDR2 SYDVKM. The CDR3 length is 12 residues. CDR3 in amino acids: CASSLVGTEAFF. In DNA, the CDR3 is TGTGCCAGCAGTTTAGTTGGCACTGAAGCTTTCTTT.

The V and J genes are TRBV7-9 and TRBJ2-7, with a weak D call TRBD1 (6 bases). V lost 8 bases, J lost 0 bases, and 8 bases lay in between. The CDR3 is made up of 12 amino acids. CDR1 is SEHNR, CDR2 FQNEAQ, per germline (reference sequence). This chain's CDR3 is CASRQDSYEQYF. The DNA of the CDR3 is TGTGCCAGCCGACAGGACTCCTACGAGCAGTACTTC.

The chain is built from TRBV4-2 and TRBJ2-1; D gene uncertain. The CDR3 is made up of 16 amino acids. The ends were cut back, 0 bases at V and 2 bases at J, with 11 bases in the middle. Germline values: CDR1 LGHNA, CDR2 YNFKEQ. CDR3 protein: CASSQDVGVAYNEQFF. The CDR3 coding sequence is TGTGCCAGCAGCCAAGATGTCGGCGTAGCCTACAATGAGCAGTTCTTC.

The chain joins TRBV6-6 to TRBJ1-5; D remains unclear. There are 14 residues in the CDR3. The V and J ends lost 5 bases and 0 bases respectively, with 8 bases between them. From germline, CDR1 is MNHNY and CDR2 SVGAGI (reference sequence). The CDR3, as DNA: TGTGCCAGCAGTCAAAAATATAGCAATCAGCCCCAGCATTTT. Translation: CASSQKYSNQPQHF.

This CDR3 reads CASSGAGRSTDTQYF. For the CDR3, the DNA is TGTGCCAGCAGCGGAGCGGGGCGGAGCACAGATACGCAGTATTTT. The chain recombines TRBV9 with TRBJ2-3; 7 bases are a match to TRBD2. The length of the CDR3 is 15 residues. CDR1 is SGDLS, CDR2 YYNGEE, per germline. V lost 3 bases, J lost 0 bases, and 4 bases stayed unmatched. The entire variable domain, with the rest obtained from reference TRBV9 and TRBJ2-3, is as follows: DSGVTQTPKHLITATGQRVTLRCSPRSGDLSVYWYQQSLDQGLQFLIQYYNGEERAKGNILERFSAQQFPDLHSELNLSSLELGDSALYFCASSGAGRSTDTQYFGPGTRLTVL.

CDR3 residues: CATARTGSTGELFF. CDR3 bases: TGTGCCACCGCCCGGACAGGGTCCACCGGGGAGCTGTTTTTT. V is TRBV19 and J is TRBJ2-2; 8 bases are shared with TRBD1. The V segment lost 10 bases and the J segment 4 bases; nucleotides outside the gene matches: 8. The CDR3 runs 14 residues. Germline CDR1 LNHDA, CDR2 SQIVND (reference sequence).

The rearrangement uses TRBV7-2 and TRBJ1-2; tentative D call: TRBD1 (5 bases). The CDR3 extends over 14 amino acids. Germline CDR1 reads SGHTA; CDR2 reads FQGNSA. V shed 6 bases and J shed 8 bases, with 19 bases lying between them. CDR3: CASRQDTVLLGYTF. CDR3 DNA sequence: TGTGCCAGCAGACAGGACACGGTTTTGTTAGGCTACACCTTC.

The rearrangement uses TRBV5-6 and TRBJ1-3; D unclear. There are 18 residues in the CDR3. The germline V gene encodes CDR1 SGHDT and CDR2 YYEEEE. V lost 4 bases, J lost 0 bases, and 20 bases lay in between. The DNA for the CDR3 is TGTGCCAGCAGCCCGGGATGGAATCCATCAAGCTCTGGAAACACCATATATTTT. The encoded protein is CASSPGWNPSSSGNTIYF.

The chain joins TRBV30 to TRBJ2-5; no clear D gene. This CDR3 is 14 amino acids long. Looked up from germline, CDR1 is GTSNPN and CDR2 is SVGIG (reference sequence). V was cut by 0 bases and J by 4 bases, with 12 bases left in between. CDR3 loop: CAWSVWRPPETQYF. DNA for the CDR3: TGTGCCTGGAGTGTATGGAGACCGCCAGAGACCCAGTACTTC. The full variable domain, completed using reference TRBV30 and TRBJ2-5, is SQTIHQWPATLVQPVGSPLSLECTVEGTSNPNLYWYRQAAGRGLQLLFYSVGIGQISSEVPQNLSASRPQDRQFILSSKKLLLSDSGFYLCAWSVWRPPETQYFGPGTRLLVL.

The count of this clone is one. This rearrangement joins TRBV19 to TRBJ2-1; tentative D call: TRBD2 (5 bases). Germline lookup yields CDR1 LNHDA and CDR2 SQIVND (reference sequence). Between the trimmed V and J ends, which lost 4 bases and 0 bases, there was a span of 13 bases. The CDR3 contains 16 residues. The DNA for the CDR3 is TGTGCCAGTAGTACCCGGTTACTAGACTCCTACAATGAGCAGTTCTTC. It is translated as CASSTRLLDSYNEQFF. The whole variable domain, remainder taken from reference TRBV19 and TRBJ2-1, is DGGITQSPKYLFRKEGQNVTLSCEQNLNHDAMYWYRQDPGQGLRLIYYSQIVNDFQKGDIAEGYSVSREKKESFPLTVTSAQKNPTAFYLCASSTRLLDSYNEQFFGPGTRLTVL.

The rearrangement joins TRBV13 to TRBJ2-7; TRBD1 is a possible D gene (6 bases). V was shortened by 6 bases and J by 2 bases, with 11 bases between the two germline ends. Germline V gene data show CDR1 as PRHDT and CDR2 as FYEKMQ (reference sequence). The CDR3 length is 13 residues. The CDR3 DNA follows: TGTGCCAGCAGGGGCCCAGGGGCCTACGAGCAGTACTTC. Protein sequence: CASRGPGAYEQYF.

The rearrangement joins TRBV6-5 to TRBJ2-7; no definite D call. Germline V gene lookup returns CDR1 MNHEY and CDR2 SVGAGI. The ends were cut back, 7 bases at V and 1 base at J, with 8 bases in the middle. The CDR3 loop spans 12 amino acids. The CDR3: CASTAGSYEQYF. The CDR3 DNA reads as TGTGCCAGCACAGCCGGGTCCTACGAGCAGTACTTC.

The chain recombines TRBV7-9 with TRBJ2-3; 7 bases are a match to TRBD1. Losses at the gene ends were 3 bases for V and 6 bases for J; bases not matched to a gene: 6. Germline V gives CDR1 SEHNR, CDR2 FQNEAQ (reference sequence). The CDR3 consists of 14 residues. The CDR3 region has the DNA TGTGCCAGCAGCTTGGCCACAGGGGACGATACGCAGTATTTT. Protein sequence: CASSLATGDDTQYF.

The chain couples TRBV18 to TRBJ2-5; 8 bases match TRBD2. Trimming at V came to 1 base and at J to 1 base, leaving 11 bases not matched to a gene. The CDR3 totals 18 residues. The V gene's germline CDR1 is KGHSH and CDR2 LQKENI. The chain's CDR3 is CASSPLELAAGGQETQYF. In nucleotides, the CDR3 is TGTGCCAGCTCACCACTGGAGCTAGCTGCGGGGGGCCAAGAGACCCAGTACTTC. Supplemented by reference TRBV18 and TRBJ2-5, the full variable domain reads NAGVMQNPRHLVRRRGQEARLRCSPMKGHSHVYWYRQLPEEGLKFMVYLQKENIIDESGMPKERFSAEFPKEGPSILRIQQVVRGDSAAYFCASSPLELAAGGQETQYFGPGTRLLVL.

The chain couples TRBV6-1 to TRBJ1-6, with TRBD1 matching over 9 bases. The germline gives CDR1 MNHNS, CDR2 SASEGT. CDR3 size: 14 residues. J lost 5 bases, V lost 6 bases, and 2 bases had no gene match. CDR3 bases: TGTGCCAGCAGCCGGGACAGGGATAATTCACCCCTCCACTTT. This gives the protein CASSRDRDNSPLHF.

CDR3 nucleotides: TGTGCCAGCTCACCACCCGGACAGGGTCTCGGCGAGCAGTACTTC. Translation: CASSPPGQGLGEQYF. V is TRBV18 and J is TRBJ2-7; 8 bases line up with TRBD1. Germline-derived CDR1 and CDR2 are KGHSH and LQKENI. The CDR3 has 15 residues. With V trimmed by 0 bases and J by 6 bases, 7 bases remained unmatched.

The chain has TRBV9 and TRBJ2-7; 8 nucleotides agree with TRBD1. The trim removed 4 bases at V and 4 bases at J, leaving 10 bases unmatched. Germline V gene lookup returns CDR1 SGDLS and CDR2 YYNGEE. There are 15 residues in the CDR3. The CDR3 DNA sequence: TGTGCCAGCAGCAACGGACAGGGTGTTTCTTACGAGCAGTACTTC. It translates to CASSNGQGVSYEQYF.

V usage is TRBV5-8 and J usage is TRBJ2-7, with 11 bases lining up with TRBD1. Trimming took 3 bases from V and 2 from J; bases not matched to a gene: 10. The germline gives CDR1 SGHTS, CDR2 YDEGEE. This CDR3 comprises 17 residues. The CDR3 bases are TGTGCCAGCAGCTCAGGACAGGGGGCCCCGTCTACCTACGAGCAGTACTTC. Amino acids: CASSSGQGAPSTYEQYF.

This clone was counted once. The chain employs TRBV9 and TRBJ2-2; the match to TRBD1 covers 11 bases. The V gene end was trimmed by 3 bases and the J gene end by 4 bases; junction bases not matched to a gene: 11. Germline lookup yields CDR1 SGDLS and CDR2 YYNGEE. The length of the CDR3 is 18 residues. DNA of the CDR3: TGTGCCAGCAGCGCAGCCGGGACAGGGGGACCGGGCACCGGGGAGCTGTTTTTT. This sequence encodes CASSAAGTGGPGTGELFF. Combining the CDR3 with reference TRBV9 and TRBJ2-2 gives the whole variable domain DSGVTQTPKHLITATGQRVTLRCSPRSGDLSVYWYQQSLDQGLQFLIQYYNGEERAKGNILERFSAQQFPDLHSELNLSSLELGDSALYFCASSAAGTGGPGTGELFFGEGSRLTVL.

The count of this clone is one. This chain uses TRBV19 with TRBJ2-1, with 7 bases matching TRBD2. Germline trimming cut 3 bases from V and 0 bases from J; bases unmatched to any gene: 2. The germline gives CDR1 LNHDA, CDR2 SQIVND (reference sequence). This CDR3 has 15 amino acids. The CDR3 spells CASSMRTSSYNEQFF. CDR3 DNA: TGTGCCAGTAGTATGCGGACTAGCTCCTACAATGAGCAGTTCTTC.

Turning to this clone: The junction and the germline gene differ at one end; a read error may be behind it. V gene TRBV15 combines with J gene TRBJ2-7; unclear D gene. The CDR3 has 18 residues. Germline V lookup: CDR1 LNHNV, CDR2 YYDKDF (reference sequence). In nucleotides, the CDR3 is TGTGCCACCAGCCGAGATCTTCATCTATCCAGCCGCTCCTACGAGCAGTACTTC. Protein: CATSRDLHLSSRSYEQYF.